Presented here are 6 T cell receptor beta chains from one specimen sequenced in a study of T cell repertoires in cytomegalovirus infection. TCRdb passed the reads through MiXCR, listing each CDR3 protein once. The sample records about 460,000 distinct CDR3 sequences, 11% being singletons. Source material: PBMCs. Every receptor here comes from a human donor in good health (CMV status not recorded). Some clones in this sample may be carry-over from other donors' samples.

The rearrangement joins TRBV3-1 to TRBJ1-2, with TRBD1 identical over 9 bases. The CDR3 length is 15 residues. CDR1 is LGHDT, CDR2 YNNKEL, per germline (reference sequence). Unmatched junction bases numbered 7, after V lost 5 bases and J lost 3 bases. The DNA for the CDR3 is TGTGCCAGCAGCTCTCGACAGGGGGATCACTATGGCTACACCTTC. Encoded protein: CASSSRQGDHYGYTF.

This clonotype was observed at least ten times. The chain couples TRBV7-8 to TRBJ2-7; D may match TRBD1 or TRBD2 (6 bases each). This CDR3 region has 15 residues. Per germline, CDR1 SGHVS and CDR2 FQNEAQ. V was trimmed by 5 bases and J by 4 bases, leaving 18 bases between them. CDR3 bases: TGTGCCAGCAGCCGTCAGGCAGGGGCGGGATACGAGCAGTACTTC. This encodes CASSRQAGAGYEQYF.

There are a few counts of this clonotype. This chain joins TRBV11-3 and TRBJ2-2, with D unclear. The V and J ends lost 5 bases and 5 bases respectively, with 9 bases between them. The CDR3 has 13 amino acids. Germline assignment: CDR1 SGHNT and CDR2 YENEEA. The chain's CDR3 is CASSVNPTGELFF. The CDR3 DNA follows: TGTGCCAGCAGCGTTAACCCGACCGGGGAGCTGTTTTTT.

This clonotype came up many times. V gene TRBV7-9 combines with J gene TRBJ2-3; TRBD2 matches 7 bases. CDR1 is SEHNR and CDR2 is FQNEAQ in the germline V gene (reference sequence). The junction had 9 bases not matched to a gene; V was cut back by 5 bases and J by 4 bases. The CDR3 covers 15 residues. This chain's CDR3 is CASSTWAGEADTQYF. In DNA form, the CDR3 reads TGTGCCAGCAGCACTTGGGCGGGAGAAGCAGATACGCAGTATTTT.

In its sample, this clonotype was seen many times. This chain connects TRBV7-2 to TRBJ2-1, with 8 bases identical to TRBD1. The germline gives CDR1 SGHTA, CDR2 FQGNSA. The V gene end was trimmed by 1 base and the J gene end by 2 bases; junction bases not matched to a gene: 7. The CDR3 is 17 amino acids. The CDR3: CASSLVFGRGPYNEQFF. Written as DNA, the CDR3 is TGTGCCAGCAGCTTAGTTTTTGGCAGGGGGCCCTACAATGAGCAGTTCTTC.

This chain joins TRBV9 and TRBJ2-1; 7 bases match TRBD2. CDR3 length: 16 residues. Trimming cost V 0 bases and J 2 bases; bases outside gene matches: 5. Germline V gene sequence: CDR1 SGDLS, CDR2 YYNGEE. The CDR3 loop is CASSVGTSAAYNEQFF. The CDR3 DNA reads TGTGCCAGCAGCGTAGGAACTAGCGCCGCCTACAATGAGCAGTTCTTC.